This T cell receptor (beta chain) was observed in a study of cytomegalovirus exposure and HLA in healthy donors. Regarding the study as a whole: In terms of immune exposure information, only CMV serostatus was available.

The table lists this clone with a few counts. The antigen remains undetermined. Primers included in the PCR were 60 Vbeta and 13 Jbeta primers. The table came from immunoSEQ multiplex PCR; TCRdb's copy has only in-frame clones and leaves some out. The table lists roughly 97,000 clones, about a tenth of them singletons. The germline CDR1 and CDR2 sequences are SNHLY and FYNNEI. The V gene end was trimmed by 4 bases and the J gene end by 4 bases; junction bases not matched to a gene: 6. This CDR3 is built from 15 residues. This clonotype was obtained from a man over 45 in good health and CMV-seropositive. Sequencing was carried out using PBMCs. This chain connects TRBV2 to TRBJ2-1, with 8 bases matching TRBD1. The CDR3 here is CASSAPGQEYNEQFF. In DNA form, the CDR3 reads TGTGCCAGCAGTGCCCCGGGACAGGAGTACAATGAGCAGTTCTTC.